The clone carrying this T cell receptor beta chain was observed once. Antigen: not known. The data belong to a study of cytomegalovirus exposure and HLA in healthy donors. The overall study: Later, an analysis reported that the roughly 120 validation repertoires had used the same platform as the approximately 720 first-cohort repertoires. General study points: Three CMV-associated chains proved CMV antigen-specific in vitro. Altogether, some 160 TCR beta chains were recorded as cytomegalovirus-associated.

Data came from immunoSEQ multiplex PCR; TCRdb stores just in-frame clones and leaves some out. The data show about 160,000 clones, approximately 81% seen once. The sample taken for sequencing was PBMCs. The TCR sequence derives from a man aged 25 to 45 in good health and CMV-seropositive.

The CDR3 loop is CASTSFSGSSYNEQFF. Written as DNA, the CDR3 is TGCGCCAGCACGTCCTTTAGCGGGAGCTCCTACAATGAGCAGTTCTTC. The rearrangement links TRBV4-1 to TRBJ2-1, with 9 bases aligning to TRBD2. V trimming: 7 bases; J trimming: 0 bases; junction bases outside the gene matches: 7. This CDR3 is 16 amino acids long. Germline V lookup: CDR1 MGHRA, CDR2 YSYEKL.